These 26 T cell receptor beta chains originate from one sample sequenced in a study of beta chain features in type 1 diabetes. The investigators reverse transcribed all of the isolated RNA, so they sequenced expressed TCRB transcripts. The assay was immunoSEQ multiplex PCR, and TCRdb's table has in-frame clones only and misses some. This sample has 150,000 to 200,000 clones; around 8.3% occur once, and the top ten carry over 0.5%. These receptors have no identified antigens. Study observations and caveats: TCRB CDR3s from Type 1 diabetes patients were moderately but significantly shorter in all four CD4+ subsets.

The material sequenced was central memory CD4+ T cells from blood. The origin of the receptors is a woman in her late teens or twenties with type 1 diabetes.

The chain recombines TRBV19 with TRBJ2-7, with D possibly being TRBD1 (5 bases). In germline, CDR1 is LNHDA, CDR2 SQIVND (reference sequence). CDR3 length: 14 amino acids. Trimming cost V 3 bases and J 6 bases, with 15 bases left between them. CDR3: CASSISRERGEQYF. The DNA for the CDR3 is TGTGCCAGTAGTATCTCCAGGGAAAGAGGCGAGCAGTACTTC.

This clone was counted only a few times. The chain recombines TRBV14 with TRBJ2-7; maybe TRBD2 (5 bases). The CDR3 runs to 16 residues. V was pared by 4 bases and J by 0 bases, with 16 bases between. Germline assignment: CDR1 SGHDN and CDR2 FVKESK. The CDR3 is CASSLSWGVSSYEQYF. The DNA of the CDR3 is TGTGCCAGCAGCCTTTCCTGGGGAGTTAGCTCCTACGAGCAGTACTTC.

There are a few counts of this clone. This rearrangement joins TRBV5-4 to TRBJ2-6, with D maybe TRBD2 (6 bases). Germline V gene sequence: CDR1 SGHNT, CDR2 YYREEE (reference sequence). Trimming stripped 3 bases from V and 0 bases from J, with 10 bases between. The CDR3 extends over 16 amino acids. The DNA for the CDR3 is TGTGCCAGCAGCTCGGGACTCACCTCTGGGGCCAACGTCCTGACTTTC. It translates to CASSSGLTSGANVLTF.

The genes are TRBV10-3 and TRBJ2-7, with TRBD1 matching over 8 bases. This CDR3 is built from 14 residues. The V gene's germline CDR1 is ENHRY and CDR2 SYGVKD. The V segment lost 3 bases and the J segment 7 bases; nucleotides outside the gene matches: 8. CDR3 residues: CAISEPLTGAEQYF. Here the CDR3 DNA reads TGTGCCATCAGTGAACCCCTGACAGGGGCAGAGCAGTACTTC.

In its sample, this clone was seen many times. CDR3 in amino acids: CSVERQYNTGELFF. Here the CDR3 DNA reads TGCAGCGTTGAGCGACAGTATAACACCGGGGAGCTGTTTTTT. The rearrangement joins TRBV29-1 to TRBJ2-2; perhaps TRBD1 as D (5 bases). The length of the CDR3 is 14 residues. CDR1 is SQVTM, CDR2 ANQGSEA, per germline. V was shortened by 3 bases and J by 2 bases, with 10 bases between the two germline ends.

CDR3 residues: CASSQEFNRRGETQYF. The CDR3 coding sequence is TGCGCCAGCAGCCAAGAGTTTAACAGGCGTGGGGAGACCCAGTACTTC. The J gene is TRBJ2-5, the V gene TRBV4-3, with D maybe TRBD1 (5 bases). Looked up from germline, CDR1 is LGHNA and CDR2 is YSLEER. Trimming pared 0 bases from V and 5 bases from J, leaving 16 bases between. This CDR3 is built from 16 residues.

The chain couples TRBV7-9 to TRBJ2-5, with D perhaps TRBD1 (6 bases). V lost 6 bases to trimming and J lost 5 bases, with 22 bases between them. CDR1 is SEHNR, CDR2 FQNEAQ, per germline (reference sequence). The CDR3 length is 16 residues. CDR3 nucleotides: TGTGCCAGCAGTTCTAAGGGGCAGGGGTCGGGTGAGACCCAGTACTTC. Its translation: CASSSKGQGSGETQYF.

This clone was picked up a small number of times. The chain joins TRBV29-1 to TRBJ2-3, with a tentative D call TRBD1 (5 bases). Germline V CDR1 and CDR2: SQVTM, ANQGSEA. The CDR3 runs 12 residues. V lost 8 bases and J lost 6, with 15 bases in between. The CDR3 DNA sequence: TGCAGCTACGCCGCAGGGTCGGATACGCAGTATTTT. Its protein is CSYAAGSDTQYF.

J is TRBJ1-1 and V is TRBV2, with 8 bases identical to TRBD1. Germline CDR1 SNHLY, CDR2 FYNNEI. The CDR3 extends over 12 amino acids. The ends lost 3 bases at V and 10 bases at J; junction bases unmatched: 4. The CDR3 nucleotides are TGTGCCAGCAGTGAGGACAGGGCCGGAGCTTTCTTT. Protein product: CASSEDRAGAFF.

The table lists this clone with a few counts. J is TRBJ1-4 and V is TRBV7-2; TRBD1 is a possible D gene (5 bases). Germline V gene lookup returns CDR1 SGHTA and CDR2 FQGNSA. The CDR3 has 16 amino acids. V was trimmed by 5 bases and J by 0 bases, leaving 13 bases between them. The CDR3 reads CASSPMPGATNEKLFF. As DNA, the CDR3 is TGTGCCAGCAGCCCCATGCCGGGGGCAACTAATGAAAAACTGTTTTTT.

The J gene is TRBJ2-3, the V gene TRBV7-2; maybe TRBD2 (6 bases). The CDR3 contains 16 residues. The V gene's germline CDR1 is SGHTA and CDR2 FQGNSA. Trimming removed 2 bases at V and 3 bases at J, with 15 bases between. DNA for the CDR3: TGTGCCAGCAGCTTATTCGGCGGGCGGGGAACAGATACGCAGTATTTT. It codes for CASSLFGGRGTDTQYF.

As DNA, the CDR3 is TGTGCCAGCTCACCATCGGGGGGATTTAACAATCAGCCCCAGCATTTT. Translation: CASSPSGGFNNQPQHF. The chain carries TRBV18 and TRBJ1-5, with D possibly being TRBD1 (5 bases). Trimming pared 2 bases from V and 3 bases from J, leaving 14 bases between. The CDR3 has 16 residues. The germline gives CDR1 KGHSH, CDR2 LQKENI.

This clone was counted many times. The chain links TRBV28 to TRBJ2-7, with 7 nucleotides matching TRBD1. Per the germline V gene, CDR1 is MDHEN and CDR2 is SYDVKM. This CDR3 comprises 14 residues. The junction had 11 bases not matched to a gene; V was cut back by 7 bases and J by 5 bases. The CDR3 is CASTLGTVEHEQYF. CDR3 sequence (DNA): TGTGCCAGCACGTTGGGGACAGTCGAGCACGAGCAGTACTTC. The entire variable domain, with the rest obtained from reference TRBV28 and TRBJ2-7, is as follows: DVKVTQSSRYLVKRTGEKVFLECVQDMDHENMFWYRQDPGLGLRLIYFSYDVKMKEKGDIPEGYSVSREKKERFSLILESASTNQTSMYLCASTLGTVEHEQYFGPGTRLTVT.

The chain combines TRBV19 with TRBJ2-5; possibly TRBD1 for D (7 bases). With 7 bases removed from V and 1 base from J, the gap between germline ends came to 19 bases. This CDR3 comprises 16 residues. The germline V gene has CDR1 LNHDA and CDR2 SQIVND (reference sequence). As DNA, the CDR3 is TGTGCCAGTAAAGCCCCGGCGGGACAGACCCAAGAGACCCAGTACTTC. Residues: CASKAPAGQTQETQYF.

The chain employs TRBV29-1 and TRBJ1-2; the D is unclear. Trimming took 3 bases from V and 6 from J, leaving 8 bases between them. Germline CDR1 and CDR2: SQVTM and ANQGSEA. This CDR3 region has 11 residues. Written as DNA, the CDR3 is TGCAGCGTTGAGGAGACGGATGGCTACACCTTC. Protein sequence: CSVEETDGYTF.

The chain couples TRBV15 to TRBJ2-2, with D perhaps TRBD2 (5 bases). The CDR3 extends over 15 amino acids. With 0 bases removed from V and 5 bases from J, the gap between germline ends came to 10 bases. Germline CDR1 and CDR2: LNHNV and YYDKDF (reference sequence). The DNA for the CDR3 is TGTGCCACCAGCAGAGATAGGCCGGGGACCGGGGAGCTGTTTTTT. Translation: CATSRDRPGTGELFF. Combining the CDR3 with reference TRBV15 and TRBJ2-2 gives the whole variable domain DAMVIQNPRYQVTQFGKPVTLSCSQTLNHNVMYWYQQKSSQAPKLLFHYYDKDFNNEADTPDNFQSRRPNTSFCFLDIRSPGLGDTAMYLCATSRDRPGTGELFFGEGSRLTVL.

This clone was counted only a few times. The chain combines TRBV5-1 with TRBJ2-6; TRBD1 might be the D (6 bases). CDR3 size: 19 residues. In germline, CDR1 is SGHRS, CDR2 YFSETQ. V was pared by 4 bases and J by 2 bases, with 22 bases between. The CDR3, as DNA: TGCGCCAGCAGCCAACGAGCGGCAGGGACATCAGCTGGGGCCAACGTCCTGACTTTC. Its translation is CASSQRAAGTSAGANVLTF.

The V call is TRBV6-5, the J call TRBJ1-2, with a possible D match to TRBD1 (5 bases). The CDR3 has 15 residues. V lost 0 bases, J lost 8 bases, and 16 bases lay in between. The germline V gene encodes CDR1 MNHEY and CDR2 SVGAGI. CDR3 bases: TGTGCCAGCAGTTACTCCTACGACGGGGGGGACGGCTACACCTTC. It yields the protein CASSYSYDGGDGYTF.

The chain carries TRBV30 and TRBJ2-7, with TRBD1 identical over 8 bases. The J call may not be correct, given that the DNA end is closer to TRBJ2-5. The CDR3 spans 11 residues. Germline lookup yields CDR1 GTSNPN and CDR2 SVGIG (reference sequence). CDR3 loop: CAWEQGGTQYF. CDR3 bases: TGTGCCTGGGAACAGGGGGGGACCCAGTACTTC.

The chain is built from TRBV10-3 and TRBJ2-5; no clear D. The germline gives CDR1 ENHRY, CDR2 SYGVKD. The CDR3 is 13 residues long. V was cut by 4 bases and J by 5 bases, with 11 bases left in between. CDR3 sequence: CAISGAGRETQYF. The CDR3 bases are TGTGCCATCAGTGGAGCAGGCCGGGAGACCCAGTACTTC.

The rearrangement joins TRBV5-4 to TRBJ2-1; 11 nucleotides agree with TRBD1. The CDR3 contains 15 residues. V shed 4 bases and J 8 bases; nucleotides not matched to a gene: 8. The germline CDR1 and CDR2 sequences are SGHNT and YYREEE (reference sequence). The CDR3 sequence is CASSRPGTGGDEQFF. CDR3 DNA: TGTGCCAGCAGCCGCCCCGGGACAGGGGGGGATGAGCAGTTCTTC.

This clone was recorded a few times. This rearrangement joins TRBV7-2 to TRBJ2-1, with 10 positions matching TRBD2. The CDR3 has 14 residues. J lost 9 bases, V lost 6 bases, and 8 bases had no gene match. Germline CDR1 and CDR2: SGHTA and FQGNSA. The CDR3 coding sequence is TGTGCCAGCAGTATCCCTAGCGGGAGTACTGAGCAGTTCTTC. Translating gives CASSIPSGSTEQFF.

This clone was recorded many times. This rearrangement joins TRBV29-1 to TRBJ2-5; D unclear. Trimming took 7 bases from V and 2 from J, leaving 5 bases between them. This CDR3 spans 10 amino acids. Per the germline V gene, CDR1 is SQVTM and CDR2 is ANQGSEA. The CDR3 here is CSAQQETQYF. CDR3 DNA: TGCAGCGCACAGCAAGAGACCCAGTACTTC.

V is TRBV28 and J is TRBJ1-3, with no clear D. The CDR3 loop spans 14 amino acids. The V end was cut by 10 bases, the J end by 0 bases, with 13 bases between. Germline CDR1 and CDR2: MDHEN and SYDVKM. The CDR3 spells CATQEATSGNTIYF. The CDR3 DNA sequence: TGTGCCACTCAGGAGGCCACCTCTGGAAACACCATATATTTT.

J is TRBJ1-2 and V is TRBV2, with 7 nucleotides matching TRBD1. V trimming: 7 bases; J trimming: 4 bases; junction bases outside the gene matches: 6. CDR1 and CDR2 from the germline V gene are SNHLY and FYNNEI. The length of the CDR3 is 13 residues. The CDR3 bases are TGTGCCAGCACCCGGGACAGCATCTATGGCTACACCTTC. Translated: CASTRDSIYGYTF.

CDR3 sequence reads: CASSLGGTRETQYF. The CDR3 DNA is TGCGCCAGCAGCTTGGGCGGGACTAGAGAGACCCAGTACTTC. This chain links TRBV5-1 with TRBJ2-5, with 8 nucleotides matching TRBD2. This CDR3 has 14 residues. The V gene end was trimmed by 0 bases and the J gene end by 4 bases; junction bases not matched to a gene: 2. Germline loops: CDR1 SGHRS, CDR2 YFSETQ.